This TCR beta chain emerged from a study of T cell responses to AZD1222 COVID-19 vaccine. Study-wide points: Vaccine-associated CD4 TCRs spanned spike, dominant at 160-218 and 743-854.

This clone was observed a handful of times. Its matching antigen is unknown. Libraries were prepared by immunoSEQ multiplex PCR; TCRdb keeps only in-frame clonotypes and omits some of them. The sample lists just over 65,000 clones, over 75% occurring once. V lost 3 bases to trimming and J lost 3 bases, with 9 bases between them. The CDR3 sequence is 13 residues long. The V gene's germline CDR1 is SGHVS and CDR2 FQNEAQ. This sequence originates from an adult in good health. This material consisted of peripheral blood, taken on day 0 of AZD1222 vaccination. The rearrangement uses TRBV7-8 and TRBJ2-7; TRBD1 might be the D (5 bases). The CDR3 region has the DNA TGTGCCAGCAGCTTCGGACAACTCTACGAGCAGTACTTC. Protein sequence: CASSFGQLYEQYF.